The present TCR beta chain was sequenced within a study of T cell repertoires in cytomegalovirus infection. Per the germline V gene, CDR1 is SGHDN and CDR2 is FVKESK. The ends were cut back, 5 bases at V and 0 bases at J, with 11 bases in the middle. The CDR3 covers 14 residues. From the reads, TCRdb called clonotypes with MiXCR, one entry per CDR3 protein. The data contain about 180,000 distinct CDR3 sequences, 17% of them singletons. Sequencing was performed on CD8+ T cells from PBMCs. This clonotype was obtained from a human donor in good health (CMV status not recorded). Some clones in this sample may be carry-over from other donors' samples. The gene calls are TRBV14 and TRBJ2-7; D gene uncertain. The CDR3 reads CASSLRPNSYEQYF. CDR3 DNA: TGTGCCAGCAGCTTGCGACCGAACTCCTACGAGCAGTACTTC.